This TCR beta chain was retrieved from a study of blood T cell repertoires in COVID-19. V lost 2 bases, J lost 4 bases, and 4 bases stayed unmatched. The germline gives CDR1 MDHEN, CDR2 SYDVKM. The CDR3 length is 14 residues. In the study's own analysis: Reference gene primer amplification gave nucleated cell count estimates. The assay was immunoSEQ multiplex PCR, and TCRdb's table has in-frame clones only and misses some. The V and J calls and clone size were taken over from that table, and D and trimming were inferred from the DNA. Of about 180,000 clones in the sample, 60% to 80% were seen once. Everyone who took part was roughly 18 to 89 years old, and they came from about 23 US areas.

The TCR sequence derives from a man aged 55 to 70 who had been exposed to COVID-19. The sample was PBMCs or T cells enriched from blood (not recorded which). The gene calls are TRBV28 and TRBJ1-1; 7 bases agree with TRBD1. In DNA, the CDR3 is TGTGCCAGCAGTTTACAGGGGGGACCCACTGAAGCTTTCTTT. Its protein is CASSLQGGPTEAFF.